The entry below describes one TCR beta chain. Its antigen remains unidentified. The source of the sample is a study of T cells in localized non-small cell lung cancer. Overall study findings and caveats: A single tumor region was sequenced, leaving heterogeneity possible. The highest T cell clonality was in uninvolved adjacent lung, above tumor. The study linked higher blood T cell density to longer overall survival. Within adjacent lung there appeared a median around 60 of the top 100 tumor clones.

TCRdb's copy holds only in-frame clones and misses some; the assay was immunoSEQ multiplex PCR. The profile covers fewer than 3,000 clones, with about 32% appearing a single time and over 20% taken by the ten largest. CDR1 is SGDLS and CDR2 is YYNGEE in the germline V gene. Trimming at V came to 3 bases and at J to 5 bases, leaving 4 bases not matched to a gene. The CDR3 sequence is 14 residues long. Specimen: lung tumor tissue, collected before any cancer treatment. The chain carries TRBV9 and TRBJ2-2; 7 bases agree with TRBD1. The TCR was taken from a male donor aged 60 or over with stage II squamous cell lung carcinoma. CDR3 in amino acids: CASSEQGITGELFF. The CDR3 DNA sequence: TGTGCCAGCAGCGAACAGGGGATTACCGGGGAGCTGTTTTTT.